The 8 T cell receptor beta chains reported below all come from one sample, sequenced in a study of blood T cell repertoires in COVID-19. The repertoire was sequenced with immunoSEQ multiplex PCR; TCRdb's copy has only in-frame clones and lacks some. The table records about 210,000 clones, approximately 88% of them present only once. Sequencing was performed on PBMCs or T cells enriched from blood (not recorded which). The source is a woman younger than 30 who had recovered from COVID-19.

This rearrangement joins TRBV24-1 to TRBJ1-2; the D gene is possibly TRBD1 (6 bases). From germline, CDR1 is KGHDR and CDR2 SFDVKD. Trimming pared 9 bases from V and 0 bases from J, leaving 10 bases between. This CDR3 has 13 residues. The CDR3 reads CATQDRANYGYTF. The CDR3 nucleotides read TGTGCCACCCAGGACAGAGCTAACTATGGCTACACCTTC.

The chain carries TRBV9 and TRBJ2-5; 7 positions agree with TRBD2. This CDR3 comprises 16 residues. V shed 0 bases and J 2 bases; nucleotides not matched to a gene: 7. The germline gives CDR1 SGDLS, CDR2 YYNGEE. CDR3 sequence: CASSVGAAGTQETQYF. CDR3 in DNA: TGTGCCAGCAGCGTAGGAGCAGCGGGGACTCAAGAGACCCAGTACTTC.

The V gene is TRBV11-2, the J gene TRBJ2-6; 10 bases agree with TRBD2. V trimming: 4 bases; J trimming: 2 bases; junction bases outside the gene matches: 8. The CDR3 has 18 residues. CDR1 is SGHAT, CDR2 FQNNGV, per germline. The CDR3 DNA reads as TGTGCCAGCAGCTCTCCGACAGCGGGGGGGCCTGGGGCCAACGTCCTGACTTTC. It translates to CASSSPTAGGPGANVLTF.

The CDR3 DNA is TGCGCCAGCAGTTATACCGGACAGAACACTGAAGCTTTCTTT. It encodes CASSYTGQNTEAFF. The chain links TRBV5-1 to TRBJ1-1, with D perhaps matching TRBD1 (5 bases). The V gene lost 5 bases and the J gene lost 1 base, with 12 bases spanning the gap. Germline-derived CDR1 and CDR2 are SGHRS and YFSETQ. The CDR3 contains 14 residues. Full variable domain (outside the CDR3, taken from reference TRBV5-1 and TRBJ1-1): KAGVTQTPRYLIKTRGQQVTLSCSPISGHRSVSWYQQTPGQGLQFLFEYFSETQRNKGNFPGRFSGRQFSNSRSEMNVSTLELGDSALYLCASSYTGQNTEAFFGQGTRLTVV.

V usage is TRBV5-1 and J usage is TRBJ2-3; a possible D gene is TRBD1 (6 bases). Per germline, CDR1 SGHRS and CDR2 YFSETQ. The CDR3 has 17 residues. V was cut by 4 bases and J by 5 bases, with 23 bases left in between. CDR3 loop: CASSHHLDSSDIDTQYF. CDR3 nucleotide sequence: TGCGCCAGCAGCCACCACCTGGACAGTAGCGATATAGATACGCAGTATTTT.

The chain uses TRBV7-9 and TRBJ1-2, with TRBD1 identical over 8 bases. The junction had 6 bases not matched to a gene; V was cut back by 6 bases and J by 6 bases. Germline V gives CDR1 SEHNR, CDR2 FQNEAQ (reference sequence). CDR3 length: 13 residues. The CDR3 is CASRATTGDGYTF. The CDR3 nucleotides read TGTGCCAGCAGGGCTACGACAGGGGATGGCTACACCTTC.

This clone was seen a single time. The rearrangement joins TRBV28 to TRBJ2-1; 12 positions agree with TRBD2. Unmatched junction bases numbered 9, after V lost 5 bases and J lost 7 bases. Germline V gene data show CDR1 as MDHEN and CDR2 as SYDVKM. The length of the CDR3 is 16 residues. CDR3 amino acids: CASSPQLAGGSNEQFF. The DNA of the CDR3 is TGTGCCAGCAGTCCTCAACTAGCGGGGGGAAGTAATGAGCAGTTCTTC.

The genes are TRBV9 and TRBJ2-3; 8 bases match TRBD2. CDR3 length equals 16 residues. Germline lookup yields CDR1 SGDLS and CDR2 YYNGEE. Trimming cost V 1 base and J 4 bases; bases outside gene matches: 8. The CDR3 spells CASSVISGGASDTQYF. The CDR3 DNA sequence: TGTGCCAGCAGCGTAATCTCCGGGGGGGCATCAGATACGCAGTATTTT.